The TCR beta chain under discussion was sequenced for a study of T cells in Graves' hyperthyroidism and ophthalmopathy. This clonotype was picked up many times. TCR beta CDR3 regions were amplified from RNA transcripts. An initial round of RT-PCR targeting the TCR CDR3 relied on the HTBI primer set. One entry per CDR3 protein results from TCRdb running MiXCR on the multiplex PCR reads. Of hundreds of thousands of distinct CDR3 sequences in the sample, around 15% were seen once. V was clipped by 6 bases and J by 7 bases; unmatched bases: 4. The germline V gene has CDR1 SQVTM and CDR2 ANQGSEA. CDR3 size: 11 residues.

The sequencing sample was made of blood. This clonotype was sampled from a woman under 30 with Graves' hyperthyroidism. The chain is built from TRBV29-1 and TRBJ2-7; 9 bases match TRBD2. Written as DNA, the CDR3 is TGCAGCGTAGGGACTAGCATTGAGCAGTACTTC. Encoded protein: CSVGTSIEQYF.